A single sample gave rise to the 27 T cell receptor beta chains below, sequenced in a study of blood T cell repertoires in COVID-19. TCRdb's table, derived via immunoSEQ multiplex PCR, lists solely in-frame clones and lacks some. The data contain roughly 330,000 clones, 70% to 90% of them singletons. Sequenced sample: peripheral blood. The source is a woman aged 45-65 years with active or convalescent COVID-19.

The chain uses TRBV7-2 and TRBJ2-5; D remains ambiguous. The V end was cut by 4 bases, the J end by 5 bases, with 11 bases between. CDR1 SGHTA and CDR2 FQGNSA come from the germline V gene. The CDR3 runs 13 residues. As DNA, the CDR3 is TGTGCCAGCAGCTCCACAAGTCCGGAGACCCAGTACTTC. It translates to CASSSTSPETQYF.

The chain links TRBV7-2 to TRBJ2-5; maybe TRBD2 (7 bases). V gave up 6 bases and J gave up 4 bases, with 24 bases separating them. The CDR3 has 17 residues. Germline values: CDR1 SGHTA, CDR2 FQGNSA. In DNA form, the CDR3 reads TGTGCCAGCAGTTCGACCGGGGAGGGGGAGGTGGCAGAGACCCAGTACTTC. It is translated as CASSSTGEGEVAETQYF.

This chain joins TRBV5-6 and TRBJ1-2; D not certain. Trimming shortened V by 2 bases and J by 10 bases, and 9 bases separated the two germline ends. Germline CDR1 SGHDT, CDR2 YYEEEE. The CDR3 loop spans 11 amino acids. In DNA form, the CDR3 reads TGTGCCAGCAGCTTATCTAGAGACTACACCTTC. It codes for CASSLSRDYTF.

This clone has a single count. This chain joins TRBV28 and TRBJ2-6; 8 bases agree with TRBD1. The V gene's germline CDR1 is MDHEN and CDR2 SYDVKM. With V trimmed by 3 bases and J by 1 base, 11 bases remained unmatched. There are 19 residues in the CDR3. CDR3: CASSFVRLQGASGANVLTF. For the CDR3, the DNA is TGTGCCAGCAGTTTCGTTCGCCTTCAGGGGGCGTCTGGGGCCAACGTCCTGACTTTC.

The chain combines TRBV9 with TRBJ2-2; D is unresolved. Germline V gene lookup returns CDR1 SGDLS and CDR2 YYNGEE. V was pared by 0 bases and J by 5 bases, with 2 bases between. The CDR3 is 12 residues long. The CDR3 DNA sequence: TGTGCCAGCAGCGTAGTAACCGGGGAGCTGTTTTTT. Residues: CASSVVTGELFF.

The rearrangement joins TRBV9 to TRBJ2-1; D remains ambiguous. The CDR3 covers 12 residues. The germline V gene encodes CDR1 SGDLS and CDR2 YYNGEE. Trimming pared 0 bases from V and 10 bases from J, leaving 8 bases between. The CDR3 sequence is CASSVAEREQFF. As DNA, the CDR3 is TGTGCCAGCAGCGTAGCTGAGAGAGAGCAGTTCTTC.

V usage is TRBV3-1 (or the pseudogene TRBV3-2) and J usage is TRBJ2-3; 8 nucleotides agree with TRBD2. This CDR3 has 14 amino acids. V was pared by 3 bases and J by 4 bases, with 3 bases of the junction left unmatched. Germline CDR1 reads LGHDT; CDR2 reads YNNKEL (reference sequence). In DNA form, the CDR3 reads TGTGCCAGCAGCCACAGCGGGGGCGCAGATACGCAGTATTTT. Its protein product is CASSHSGGADTQYF.

This clone was picked up a small number of times. The CDR3 DNA follows: TGTGCCAGCAGGAAAACAGGGAACAATCAGCCCCAGCATTTT. Protein sequence: CASRKTGNNQPQHF. The V and J genes are TRBV2 and TRBJ1-5; D is possibly TRBD1 (6 bases). The V gene lost 6 bases and the J gene lost 3 bases, with 12 bases spanning the gap. CDR1 SNHLY and CDR2 FYNNEI come from the germline V gene. This CDR3 region has 14 residues.

The chain employs TRBV6-2 or TRBV6-3 and TRBJ1-6; no reliable D call. CDR1 and CDR2 (germline): MNHEY, SVGEGT. CDR3 size: 14 residues. V dropped 5 bases and J dropped 7 bases, with 12 bases sitting between them. CDR3 coding DNA: TGTGCCAGCAGTCTCGACACCAGAAATTCACCCCTCCACTTT. Translating gives CASSLDTRNSPLHF.

This sequence joins TRBV7-8 and TRBJ2-1; D perhaps matches TRBD1 (6 bases). V shed 1 base and J shed 0 bases, with 10 bases lying between them. The CDR3 sequence is 16 residues long. Germline V gives CDR1 SGHVS, CDR2 FQNEAQ. The CDR3 coding sequence is TGTGCCAGCAGCTTAGGACAGGCCCTCTCCTACAATGAGCAGTTCTTC. Its translation is CASSLGQALSYNEQFF.

V and J are TRBV6-5 and TRBJ2-3; 7 nucleotides agree with TRBD2. V was pared by 6 bases and J by 6 bases, with 12 bases of the junction left unmatched. The CDR3 sequence is 15 residues long. The germline V gene encodes CDR1 MNHEY and CDR2 SVGAGI. The CDR3 region has the DNA TGTGCCAGCAGCCGCGGGGGAAAGAGAGTCGATACGCAGTATTTT. As protein: CASSRGGKRVDTQYF.

This chain links TRBV5-8 with TRBJ2-3, with 10 bases lining up with TRBD2. J was trimmed by 5 bases and V by 1 base; bases with no gene match: 7. From germline, CDR1 is SGHTS and CDR2 YDEGEE. This CDR3 is built from 16 residues. The CDR3 loop reads CASSLKLAGAGDTQYF. Here the CDR3 DNA reads TGTGCCAGCAGCTTGAAGCTAGCGGGAGCGGGAGATACGCAGTATTTT.

This chain links TRBV4-3 with TRBJ2-7; 8 bases match TRBD2. CDR1 and CDR2 from the germline V gene are LGHNA and YSLEER. CDR3 length equals 16 residues. After removal of 5 bases from V and 3 bases from J, the junction contained 12 bases not matched to a gene. In nucleotides, the CDR3 is TGCGCCAGCAGCGGAGGGATAGCGGGGTCGAGCTACGAGCAGTACTTC. Amino acid sequence: CASSGGIAGSSYEQYF.

The rearrangement joins TRBV6-6 to TRBJ1-5; a possible D gene is TRBD1 (6 bases). This CDR3 region has 17 residues. Germline CDR1 and CDR2: MNHNY and SVGAGI (reference sequence). Trimming took off 5 bases at V and 1 base at J, with 18 bases between the two ends. CDR3 in amino acids: CASSRGQTQESNQPQHF. The CDR3 region has the DNA TGTGCCAGCAGTCGGGGACAAACCCAGGAGAGCAATCAGCCCCAGCATTTT.

The rearrangement uses TRBV19 and TRBJ1-5; D unresolved. Trimming took 5 bases from V and 7 from J, leaving 15 bases between them. This CDR3 comprises 14 residues. CDR1 is LNHDA, CDR2 SQIVND, per germline (reference sequence). This chain's CDR3 is CASSLRSAGQPQHF. In DNA, the CDR3 is TGTGCCAGTAGTCTGAGATCCGCGGGGCAGCCCCAGCATTTT.

The V call is TRBV6-4, the J call TRBJ1-1, with unresolved D. Germline CDR1 reads MRHNA; CDR2 reads SNTAGT. Trimming shortened V by 6 bases and J by 1 base, and 15 bases separated the two germline ends. This CDR3 is 15 amino acids long. The CDR3 loop is CASRDIGDENTEAFF. DNA of the CDR3: TGTGCCAGCAGAGACATCGGGGATGAGAACACTGAAGCTTTCTTT.

This clone occurred a few times. The chain combines TRBV18 with TRBJ1-6, with 7 bases lining up with TRBD1. After removal of 2 bases from V and 10 bases from J, the junction contained 8 bases not matched to a gene. The V gene's germline CDR1 is KGHSH and CDR2 LQKENI. CDR3 length equals 15 residues. The CDR3: CASSPYPGGESPLHF. CDR3 bases: TGTGCCAGCTCACCATACCCAGGGGGTGAGTCACCCCTCCACTTT. The full variable domain, its missing parts supplied by reference TRBV18 and TRBJ1-6, is NAGVMQNPRHLVRRRGQEARLRCSPMKGHSHVYWYRQLPEEGLKFMVYLQKENIIDESGMPKERFSAEFPKEGPSILRIQQVVRGDSAAYFCASSPYPGGESPLHFGNGTRLTVT.

The chain carries TRBV5-4 and TRBJ2-7; possible D gene TRBD1, 6 bases. CDR1 SGHNT and CDR2 YYREEE come from the germline V gene (reference sequence). V was trimmed by 2 bases and J by 0 bases, leaving 12 bases between them. This CDR3 spans 15 amino acids. DNA of the CDR3: TGTGCCAGCAGCTTAGAACAGGGCCACTCCTACGAGCAGTACTTC. This translates into CASSLEQGHSYEQYF.

This clone was found once. The rearrangement uses TRBV7-9 and TRBJ1-5, with D perhaps TRBD1 (6 bases). Germline CDR1 is SEHNR and CDR2 is FQNEAQ (reference sequence). V was clipped by 4 bases and J by 1 base, with 11 bases between them. The CDR3 consists of 15 residues. CDR3 nucleotide sequence: TGTGCCAGCAGCTCAGGCCAGGGGAGCAATCAGCCCCAGCATTTT. Protein: CASSSGQGSNQPQHF. The variable domain in full, with the rest retrieved from reference TRBV7-9 and TRBJ1-5, is DTGVSQNPRHKITKRGQNVTFRCDPISEHNRLYWYRQTLGQGPEFLTYFQNEAQLEKSRLLSDRFSAERPKGSFSTLEIQRTEQGDSAMYLCASSSGQGSNQPQHFGDGTRLSIL.

The chain carries TRBV5-8 and TRBJ1-1; 7 bases map to TRBD1. This CDR3 is 14 amino acids long. Germline-derived CDR1 and CDR2 are SGHTS and YDEGEE. Trimming took 4 bases from V and 3 from J; bases not matched to a gene: 6. This CDR3 reads CASSTRGWYTEAFF. CDR3 nucleotide sequence: TGTGCCAGCAGCACCAGGGGGTGGTACACTGAAGCTTTCTTT. Full variable domain (rest looked up from reference TRBV5-8 and TRBJ1-1): EAGVTQSPTHLIKTRGQQATLRCSPISGHTSVYWYQQALGLGLQFLLWYDEGEERNRGNFPPRFSGRQFPNYSSELNVNALELEDSALYLCASSTRGWYTEAFFGQGTRLTVV.

The rearrangement uses TRBV19 and TRBJ2-3; D gene ambiguous. Looked up from germline, CDR1 is LNHDA and CDR2 is SQIVND (reference sequence). V lost 5 bases and J 3 bases, leaving 6 bases between the germline ends. The CDR3 is made up of 12 amino acids. The CDR3: CASSGETDTQYF. The CDR3 region has the DNA TGTGCCAGTAGTGGAGAGACAGATACGCAGTATTTT.

This chain uses TRBV28 with TRBJ1-6; TRBD1 might be the D (5 bases). The V and J ends lost 1 base and 19 bases respectively, with 14 bases between them. This CDR3 has 12 amino acids. Per the germline V gene, CDR1 is MDHEN and CDR2 is SYDVKM. The CDR3 sequence is CASSLYLGRVHF. The CDR3 DNA reads as TGTGCCAGCAGTTTATACTTGGGCAGGGTTCACTTT.

This clone showed up just a few times. This chain joins TRBV25-1 and TRBJ2-7; a weak D match, TRBD1 (6 bases). V lost 5 bases and J lost 3, with 17 bases in between. The CDR3 contains 15 residues. Germline V gene lookup returns CDR1 MGHDK and CDR2 SYGVNS. CDR3 region: CASSPRQARSYEQYF. As DNA, the CDR3 is TGTGCCAGCAGTCCTCGACAGGCCCGCAGCTACGAGCAGTACTTC.

The chain joins TRBV10-3 to TRBJ1-3; 10 bases fit TRBD1. The CDR3 contains 13 residues. The J segment lost 6 bases and the V segment lost 6 bases, leaving 2 bases of the junction unmatched. Germline lookup yields CDR1 ENHRY and CDR2 SYGVKD. The CDR3 sequence is CAISDRGLNTIYF. The DNA for the CDR3 is TGTGCCATCAGCGACAGGGGGCTAAACACCATATATTTT.

The chain has TRBV6-1 and TRBJ2-2; D remains ambiguous. Trimming removed 0 bases at V and 2 bases at J, with 10 bases between. The CDR3 loop spans 16 amino acids. In germline, CDR1 is MNHNS, CDR2 SASEGT. The CDR3 nucleotides are TGTGCCAGCAGTGAAGCTGTCAGGCGAAACACCGGGGAGCTGTTTTTT. As protein: CASSEAVRRNTGELFF.

The rearrangement links TRBV3-1 (or the pseudogene TRBV3-2) to TRBJ2-1; D might be TRBD2 (5 bases). The CDR3 consists of 15 residues. Germline-derived CDR1 and CDR2 are LGHDT and YNNKEL (reference sequence). The ends were cut back, 1 base at V and 4 bases at J, with 11 bases in the middle. CDR3 residues: CASSQGLEGYNEQFF. The CDR3 region has the DNA TGTGCCAGCAGCCAAGGCTTAGAGGGTTACAATGAGCAGTTCTTC.

This chain uses TRBV6-5 with TRBJ2-7; D is perhaps TRBD2 (6 bases). This CDR3 region has 13 residues. The V and J ends lost 2 bases and 6 bases respectively, with 11 bases between them. The V gene's germline CDR1 is MNHEY and CDR2 SVGAGI. The CDR3 loop reads CASSYGRNFEQYF. In nucleotides, the CDR3 is TGTGCCAGCAGTTACGGGAGGAACTTCGAGCAGTACTTC.